Below, one T cell receptor (beta chain) is given with its context. Sequenced by immunoSEQ multiplex PCR; TCRdb stores in-frame clones only, minus some. The sample includes roughly 72,000 clones, under 90% of them seen just once. The data derive from a study of blood T cell repertoires in COVID-19. V dropped 5 bases and J dropped 6 bases, with 13 bases sitting between them. Germline loops: CDR1 MNHEY, CDR2 SVGAGI. This CDR3 is 13 amino acids long. The TCR was taken from a man in his 70s who had recovered from COVID-19. The chain carries TRBV6-5 and TRBJ1-1; D uncertain. Sample: peripheral blood. Written as DNA, the CDR3 is TGTGCCAGCAGTCCCCGGCCGGACTCTGAAGCTTTCTTT. Protein: CASSPRPDSEAFF.